Presented here are 14 T cell receptor beta chains from one specimen sequenced in a study of blood T cell repertoires in COVID-19. The table came from immunoSEQ multiplex PCR; TCRdb's copy has only in-frame clones and leaves some out. The sample lists about 200,000 clones, 80% occurring once. Sequences were obtained from peripheral blood. The receptors shown here come from a woman between 70 and 85 years old with acute or convalescent COVID-19.

The chain has TRBV29-1 and TRBJ2-2; TRBD1 aligns across 9 bases. V dropped 4 bases and J dropped 6; count of bases not matched to a gene: 6. This CDR3 comprises 14 residues. The germline CDR1 and CDR2 sequences are SQVTM and ANQGSEA. The CDR3 here is CSVAGQGKPGELFF. CDR3 nucleotide sequence: TGCAGCGTTGCGGGACAGGGTAAACCCGGGGAGCTGTTTTTT.

This sequence joins TRBV6-2 or TRBV6-3 and TRBJ2-1; 8 nucleotides align to TRBD2. With 0 bases clipped from V and 6 bases from J, the junction kept 4 bases outside the gene matches. There are 15 residues in the CDR3. Per the germline V gene, CDR1 is MNHEY and CDR2 is SVGEGT. DNA of the CDR3: TGTGCCAGCAGTTACTCGTACCTAGCGGGCAATGAGCAGTTCTTC. Translating it yields CASSYSYLAGNEQFF.

The chain couples TRBV19 to TRBJ2-2; D might be TRBD2 (6 bases). The V and J ends lost 5 bases and 5 bases respectively, with 18 bases between them. This CDR3 spans 16 amino acids. Germline V gives CDR1 LNHDA, CDR2 SQIVND (reference sequence). CDR3 in amino acids: CASSRASRRGTGELFF. The CDR3 DNA reads as TGTGCCAGTAGTCGGGCTAGCCGGAGGGGTACCGGGGAGCTGTTTTTT. The complete variable domain, with remaining parts taken from reference TRBV19 and TRBJ2-2, reads DGGITQSPKYLFRKEGQNVTLSCEQNLNHDAMYWYRQDPGQGLRLIYYSQIVNDFQKGDIAEGYSVSREKKESFPLTVTSAQKNPTAFYLCASSRASRRGTGELFFGEGSRLTVL.

This clone was counted once. Different DNA sequences within this sample yield the same CDR3. V usage is TRBV7-2 and J usage is TRBJ1-5; tentatively, D is TRBD1 (6 bases). The germline gives CDR1 SGHTA, CDR2 FQGNSA. The CDR3 is 14 residues long. Trimming cost V 5 bases and J 2 bases, with 10 bases left between them. CDR3 DNA sequence: TGTGCCAGCAGCCTTAGACAGGGCAATCAGCCCCAGCATTTT. It yields the protein CASSLRQGNQPQHF.

The rearrangement uses TRBV7-2 and TRBJ1-6; no definite D call. The CDR3 spans 15 residues. Germline assignment: CDR1 SGHTA and CDR2 FQGNSA. V lost 1 base, J lost 6 bases, and 10 bases lay in between. CDR3: CASSLDSQINSPLHF. As DNA, the CDR3 is TGTGCCAGCAGCTTAGACAGTCAGATTAATTCACCCCTCCACTTT.

The rearrangement joins TRBV2 to TRBJ2-3; possibly TRBD2 for D (7 bases). Germline lookup yields CDR1 SNHLY and CDR2 FYNNEI. This CDR3 region has 15 residues. Trimming pared 3 bases from V and 3 bases from J, leaving 13 bases between. The CDR3 reads CASSEDGGPTDTQYF. The CDR3 DNA is TGTGCCAGCAGTGAGGACGGGGGGCCGACAGATACGCAGTATTTT.

V usage is TRBV27 and J usage is TRBJ2-3, with D tentatively TRBD1 (5 bases). CDR3 length equals 14 residues. Deletions cut 0 bases from V and 5 bases from J, with 9 bases between. Looked up from germline, CDR1 is MNHEY and CDR2 is SMNVEV (reference sequence). The CDR3 spells CASSLSTGRDTQYF. In DNA form, the CDR3 reads TGTGCCAGCAGTTTATCAACAGGCAGAGATACGCAGTATTTT.

DNA of the CDR3: TGTGCCAGCAGTTACGAACAGGGGGCACGGGAGCAGTACGTC. Encoded protein: CASSYEQGAREQYV. V gene TRBV6-5 combines with J gene TRBJ2-7; 9 bases agree with TRBD1. V shed 2 bases and J 7 bases; nucleotides not matched to a gene: 6. This CDR3 has 14 residues. The germline CDR1 and CDR2 sequences are MNHEY and SVGAGI.

The V gene is TRBV7-3, the J gene TRBJ2-5; TRBD2 is a possible D gene (5 bases). Germline V gene sequence: CDR1 SGHTA, CDR2 FQGTGA. Trimming shortened V by 1 base and J by 5 bases, and 17 bases separated the two germline ends. This CDR3 comprises 16 residues. This chain's CDR3 is CASSLSRWAGGETQYF. Written as DNA, the CDR3 is TGTGCCAGCAGCTTAAGTCGATGGGCGGGCGGGGAGACCCAGTACTTC. The full variable domain, completed using reference TRBV7-3 and TRBJ2-5, is GAGVSQTPSNKVTEKGKYVELRCDPISGHTALYWYRQSLGQGPEFLIYFQGTGAADDSGLPNDRFFAVRPEGSVSTLKIQRTERGDSAVYLCASSLSRWAGGETQYFGPGTRLLVL.

The chain combines TRBV24-1 with TRBJ2-5, with D perhaps matching TRBD1 (5 bases). V lost 3 bases, J lost 1 base, and 11 bases lay in between. Germline V lookup: CDR1 KGHDR, CDR2 SFDVKD. CDR3 size: 15 residues. The CDR3 here is CATSDVTAVQETQYF. CDR3 DNA sequence: TGTGCCACCAGTGATGTGACAGCCGTCCAAGAGACCCAGTACTTC.

This sequence joins TRBV7-2 and TRBJ2-7; TRBD1 might be the D (5 bases). Germline V CDR1 and CDR2: SGHTA, FQGNSA. Trimming cost V 5 bases and J 7 bases, with 15 bases left between them. The CDR3 loop spans 13 amino acids. The CDR3 region is CASSPSQGREQYF. In nucleotides, the CDR3 is TGTGCCAGCAGCCCCAGTCAGGGAAGGGAGCAGTACTTC.

The V and J genes are TRBV24-1 and TRBJ2-3; tentative D call: TRBD2 (6 bases). V lost 5 bases and J lost 3, with 17 bases in between. Germline V gene data show CDR1 as KGHDR and CDR2 as SFDVKD. The CDR3 is 16 residues long. DNA for the CDR3: TGTGCCACCAGTGGCGCGGGGTCGCGTCTGACAGATACGCAGTATTTT. This encodes CATSGAGSRLTDTQYF.

This chain links TRBV7-9 with TRBJ2-5; D possibly corresponds to TRBD1 (5 bases). The length of the CDR3 is 15 residues. CDR1 and CDR2 (germline): SEHNR, FQNEAQ (reference sequence). The V and J ends lost 6 bases and 0 bases respectively, with 14 bases between them. CDR3 sequence (DNA): TGTGCCAGCAGTCTCAGGGTAGTACACCAAGAGACCCAGTACTTC. Its translation is CASSLRVVHQETQYF.

The chain recombines TRBV6-5 with TRBJ1-2, with D tentatively TRBD1 (6 bases). This CDR3 is built from 12 residues. The germline CDR1 and CDR2 sequences are MNHEY and SVGAGI. V was cut by 10 bases and J by 2 bases, with 11 bases left in between. The chain's CDR3 is CATKTGNYGYTF. CDR3 sequence (DNA): TGTGCCACCAAGACAGGCAACTATGGCTACACCTTC.